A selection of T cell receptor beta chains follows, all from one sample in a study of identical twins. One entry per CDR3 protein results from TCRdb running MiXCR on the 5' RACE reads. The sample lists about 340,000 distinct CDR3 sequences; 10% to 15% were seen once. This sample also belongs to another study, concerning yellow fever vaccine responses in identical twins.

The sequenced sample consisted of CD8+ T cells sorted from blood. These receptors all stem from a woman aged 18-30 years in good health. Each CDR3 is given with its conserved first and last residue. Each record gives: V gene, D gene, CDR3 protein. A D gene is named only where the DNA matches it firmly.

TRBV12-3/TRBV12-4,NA,CASSPLYGANVLTF
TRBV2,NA,CASTEADTWEKLFF
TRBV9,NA,CASSVDPADTTSLNEQFF
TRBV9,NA,CASSVDEGGNTF
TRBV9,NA,CASSVNEAEAFF
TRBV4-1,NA,CASSIGTLEEKLFF
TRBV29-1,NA,CSASGSYGYTF
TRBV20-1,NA,CSARGSGGHSYNEQFF
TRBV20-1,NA,CSARDRERLNNEQFF
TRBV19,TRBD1,CASSRPGTGNTEAFF
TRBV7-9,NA,CASSLPGQSSYNEQFF
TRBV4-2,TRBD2,CASSQDALAGDTQYF
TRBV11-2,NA,CASSLDPQVQETQYF
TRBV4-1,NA,CASSLYTGELFF
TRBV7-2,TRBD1,CASSLGRRDRGPYEQYF
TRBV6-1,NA,CASSSSPSGGIDYGYTF
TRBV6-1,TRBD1,CASSTGQGRSRNTEAFF
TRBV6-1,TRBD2,CASSLRLAGGADTQYF
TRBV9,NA,CASSGITGLGTEAFF
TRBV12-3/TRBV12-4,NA,CASSLDPGPTQETQYF
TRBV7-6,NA,CASSQRLGDIQYF
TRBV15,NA,CATSREGMGDSTDTQYF
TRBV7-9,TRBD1,CASSSTGGPYNEQFF